Listed below are T cell receptor beta chains from one sample, sequenced in a study of breast tumors, draining lymph nodes, adjacent tissues. TCRdb re-called the multiplex PCR reads with MiXCR, one entry per CDR3 protein. Here the sample spans 65,000 to 80,000 distinct CDR3 sequences, roughly 19% being singletons. Sequenced input: axillary lymph node tissue. These receptors were taken from a female donor with breast cancer. Some clones in this sample may be carry-over from other donors' samples. CDR3s include the opening cysteine and the closing phenylalanine or tryptophan. D genes are given only for firm matches. A clone size is listed for some rows: how often the clone was seen (once, few, many), or a class if it is expanded.

clone size,V gene,D gene,J gene,CDR3 DNA,CDR3 protein
many,TRBV19,TRBD1,TRBJ2-7,TGTGCCAGTAAGAGCGGGACAGGGGCGTTTTACGAGCAGTACTTC,CASKSGTGAFYEQYF
many,TRBV24-1,.,TRBJ1-3,TGTGCCACCAGGGAGGTCTCTGGAAACACCATATATTTT,CATREVSGNTIYF
.,TRBV6-6,.,TRBJ2-7,TGTGCCACCCGAGGACTCGGCCCCGAGCAGTACTTC,CATRGLGPEQYF
many,TRBV19,.,TRBJ2-7,TGTGCCAGTAGCTCGAGACACACTCCAACCTACGAGCAGTACTTC,CASSSRHTPTYEQYF
many,TRBV19,.,TRBJ2-7,TGTGCCAGTAGACCGACCGGGACCTCCTACGAGCAGTACTTC,CASRPTGTSYEQYF
.,TRBV13,TRBD2,TRBJ2-3,TGTGCCAGCAGCCCAGCCGGGACTAGTGGTTCGGATACGCAGTATTTT,CASSPAGTSGSDTQYF
.,TRBV6-1,.,TRBJ1-5,TGTGCCAGCACCCTGCATAGCAATCAGCCCCAGCATTTT,CASTLHSNQPQHF
many,TRBV7-9,.,TRBJ1-6,TGTGCCAGCAGCTTACCGACACAAGGCTCACCCCTCCACTTT,CASSLPTQGSPLHF
many,TRBV5-1,.,TRBJ1-2,TGCGCCAGCAGCTTGGGGTCAGGGGAAGGAGGCTACACCTTC,CASSLGSGEGGYTF
many,TRBV10-3,.,TRBJ2-2,TGTGCCATCAGTGTGGAGAACACCGGGGAGCTGTTTTTT,CAISVENTGELFF
many,TRBV7-8,TRBD2,TRBJ2-7,TGTGCCAGCAGCTTAGTGGCCTCTAGCGGGACCGAGCAGTACTTC,CASSLVASSGTEQYF
many,TRBV3-1,.,TRBJ1-2,TGTGCCAGCAGCCAAGCAGGGATGGATGGCTACACCTTC,CASSQAGMDGYTF
.,TRBV28,.,TRBJ1-4,TGTGCCAGCAGTTTTGGGGAGTTTTTTAATGAAAAACTGTTTTTT,CASSFGEFFNEKLFF
many,TRBV4-3,.,TRBJ2-1,TGCGCCAGCAGCCAAGATCCGGGCGCGGGGAATGAGCAGTTCTTC,CASSQDPGAGNEQFF
.,TRBV12-3/TRBV12-4,.,TRBJ1-5,TGTGCCAGCAGTTTAGCACACACGGCTAGCAATCAGCCCCAGCATTTT,CASSLAHTASNQPQHF
few,TRBV30,.,TRBJ2-5,TGTGCCTGGATCGGGGGGCGTTCTACGCCGGGACTCGGAGAGACCCAGTACTTC,CAWIGGRSTPGLGETQYF
many,TRBV4-3,.,TRBJ2-5,TGCGCCAGCAGCCAAGATCTAGCGCAGCAACCGCAAGAGACCCAGTACTTC,CASSQDLAQQPQETQYF
.,TRBV28,TRBD1,TRBJ1-4,TGTGCCAGCAGTTTAGTCACAGGGGGAGGTGAAAAACTGTTTTTT,CASSLVTGGGEKLFF